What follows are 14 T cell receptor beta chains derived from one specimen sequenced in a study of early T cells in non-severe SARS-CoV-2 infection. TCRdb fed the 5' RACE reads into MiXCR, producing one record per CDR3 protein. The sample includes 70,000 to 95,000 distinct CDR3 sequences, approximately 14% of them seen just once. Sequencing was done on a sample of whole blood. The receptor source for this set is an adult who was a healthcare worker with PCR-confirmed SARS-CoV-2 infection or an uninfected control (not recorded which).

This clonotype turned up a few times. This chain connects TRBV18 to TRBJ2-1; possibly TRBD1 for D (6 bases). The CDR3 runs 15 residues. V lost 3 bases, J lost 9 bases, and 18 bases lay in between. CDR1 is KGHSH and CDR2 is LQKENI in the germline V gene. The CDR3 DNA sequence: TGTGCCAGCTCACCTTCGACAGGCTCCAAGGGTGAGCAGTTCTTC. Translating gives CASSPSTGSKGEQFF.

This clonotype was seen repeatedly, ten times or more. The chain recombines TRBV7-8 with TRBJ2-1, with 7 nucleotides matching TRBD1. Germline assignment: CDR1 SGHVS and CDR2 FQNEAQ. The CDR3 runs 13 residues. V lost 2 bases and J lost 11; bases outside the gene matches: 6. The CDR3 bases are TGTGCCAGCAGCTTACCGGGACAGCCGAAGCAGTTCTTC. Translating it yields CASSLPGQPKQFF.

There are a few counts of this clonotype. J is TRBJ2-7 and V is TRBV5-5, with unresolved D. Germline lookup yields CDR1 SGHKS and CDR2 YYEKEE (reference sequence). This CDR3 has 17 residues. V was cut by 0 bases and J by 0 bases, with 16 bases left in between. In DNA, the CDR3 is TGTGCCAGCAGCTTGGTGGGCGTCGGCAAACCCTCCTACGAGCAGTACGTC. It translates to CASSLVGVGKPSYEQYV.

DNA of the CDR3: TGTGCCAGCAGCCTACCCGGGACAGGCGCTTTCTTT. This sequence encodes CASSLPGTGAFF. The rearrangement links TRBV3-1 to TRBJ1-1; 8 nucleotides line up with TRBD1. J gave up 11 bases and V 4 bases, and 6 bases lay outside the gene matches. This CDR3 is 12 amino acids long. CDR1 LGHDT and CDR2 YNNKEL come from the germline V gene (reference sequence).

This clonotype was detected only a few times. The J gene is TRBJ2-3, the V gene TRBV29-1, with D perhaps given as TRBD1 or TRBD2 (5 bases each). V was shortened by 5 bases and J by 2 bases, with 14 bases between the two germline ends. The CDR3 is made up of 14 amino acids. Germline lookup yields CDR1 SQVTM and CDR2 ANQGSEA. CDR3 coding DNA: TGCAGCGTTACCGCAGGGACCTTCACAGATACGCAGTATTTT. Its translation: CSVTAGTFTDTQYF.

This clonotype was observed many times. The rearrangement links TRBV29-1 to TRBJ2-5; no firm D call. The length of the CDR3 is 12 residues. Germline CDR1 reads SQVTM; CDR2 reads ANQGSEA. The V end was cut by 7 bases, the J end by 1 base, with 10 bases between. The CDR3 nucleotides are TGCAGCGCCACCTTCGCCCAAGAGACCCAGTACTTC. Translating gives CSATFAQETQYF.

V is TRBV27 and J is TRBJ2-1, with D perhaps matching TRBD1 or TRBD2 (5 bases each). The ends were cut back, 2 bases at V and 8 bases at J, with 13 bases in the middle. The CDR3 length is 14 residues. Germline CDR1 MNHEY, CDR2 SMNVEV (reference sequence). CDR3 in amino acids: CASSLQGRKDEQFF. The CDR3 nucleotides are TGTGCCAGCAGTTTACAGGGACGTAAGGATGAGCAGTTCTTC.

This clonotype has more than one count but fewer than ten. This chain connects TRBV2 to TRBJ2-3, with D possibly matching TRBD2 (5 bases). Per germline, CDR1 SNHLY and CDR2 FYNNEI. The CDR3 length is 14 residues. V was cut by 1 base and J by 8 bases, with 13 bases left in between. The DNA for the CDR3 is TGTGCCAGCAGTGAAGGGACTCGGCGGGTTACGCAGTATTTT. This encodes CASSEGTRRVTQYF.

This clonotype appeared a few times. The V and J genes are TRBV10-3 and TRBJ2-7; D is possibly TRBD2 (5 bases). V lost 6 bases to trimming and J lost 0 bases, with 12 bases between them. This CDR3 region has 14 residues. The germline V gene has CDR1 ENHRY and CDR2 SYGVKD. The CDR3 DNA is TGTGCCATCAGCTCCGGCGAGGGCTCCTACGAGCAGTACGTC. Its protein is CAISSGEGSYEQYV.

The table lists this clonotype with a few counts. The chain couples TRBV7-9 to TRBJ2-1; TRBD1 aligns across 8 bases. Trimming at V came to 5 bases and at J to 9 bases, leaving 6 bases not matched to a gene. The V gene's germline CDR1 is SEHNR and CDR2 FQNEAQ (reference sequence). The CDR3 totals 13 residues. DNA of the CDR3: TGTGCCAGCAGCCAGGTCGACAGGGGTGAGCAGTTCTTC. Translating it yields CASSQVDRGEQFF.

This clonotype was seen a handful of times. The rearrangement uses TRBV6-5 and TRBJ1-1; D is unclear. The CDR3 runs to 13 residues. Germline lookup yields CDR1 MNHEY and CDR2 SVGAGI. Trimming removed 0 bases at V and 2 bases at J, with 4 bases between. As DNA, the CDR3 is TGTGCCAGCAGTTACTCGAGTAACACTGAAGCTTTCTTT. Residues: CASSYSSNTEAFF.

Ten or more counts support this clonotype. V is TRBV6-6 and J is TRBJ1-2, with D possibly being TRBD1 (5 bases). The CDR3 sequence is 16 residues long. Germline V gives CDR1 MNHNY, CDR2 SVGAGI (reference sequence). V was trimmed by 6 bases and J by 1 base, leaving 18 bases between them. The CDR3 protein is CASRNPRADRNYGYTF. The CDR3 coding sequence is TGTGCCAGCAGGAACCCCAGGGCCGATCGTAACTATGGCTACACCTTC.

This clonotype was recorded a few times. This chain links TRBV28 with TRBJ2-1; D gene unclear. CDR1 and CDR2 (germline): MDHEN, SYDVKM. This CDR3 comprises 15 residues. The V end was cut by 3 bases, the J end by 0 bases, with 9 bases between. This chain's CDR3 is CASSLGKGSYNEQFF. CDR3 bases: TGTGCCAGCAGTTTGGGGAAGGGCTCCTACAATGAGCAGTTCTTC.

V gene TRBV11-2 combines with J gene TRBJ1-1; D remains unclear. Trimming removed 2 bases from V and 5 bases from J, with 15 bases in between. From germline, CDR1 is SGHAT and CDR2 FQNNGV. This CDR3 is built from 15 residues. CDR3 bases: TGTGCCAGCAGCTTATGGGAAGGGAGAGGAACTGAAGCTTTCTTT. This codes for CASSLWEGRGTEAFF.